This is a list of T cell receptor beta chains from one sample in a study of OX40 agonist ivuxolimab in advanced cancers. The table came from immunoSEQ multiplex PCR; TCRdb's copy has only in-frame clones and leaves some out. This table holds tens of thousands of clones, roughly 84% found once. Sample: CD4+ or CD8+ T cells sorted from blood, taken in a trial of the OX40 agonist ivuxolimab. The source is an adult with an advanced solid tumor such as melanoma, head and neck, liver or kidney cancer. CDR3s include the opening cysteine and the closing phenylalanine or tryptophan. D genes are given only for firm matches. Expanded clones get a size class; other rows say once, few or many, or leave the size out.

j_gene	abundance	d_gene	v_gene	CDR3aa	CDR3nt
TRBJ1-1	.	.	TRBV7-9	CASSSLGSTEAFF	TGTGCCAGCAGCTCCCTCGGATCCACTGAAGCTTTCTTT
TRBJ2-1	.	TRBD2	TRBV12-5	CASAPGLEYEQFF	TGTGCTAGTGCCCCCGGACTAGAGTATGAGCAGTTCTTC
TRBJ2-1	.	.	TRBV5-4	CASSPTRNEQFF	TGTGCCAGCAGCCCTACCCGAAATGAGCAGTTCTTC
TRBJ1-1	.	.	TRBV5-1	CASSPDGGNTEAFF	TGCGCCAGCAGCCCGGACGGGGGGAACACTGAAGCTTTCTTT
TRBJ1-2	.	TRBD1	TRBV29-1	CSVESPDRDYGHTF	TGCAGCGTTGAGAGCCCGGACAGGGATTATGGCCACACCTTC
TRBJ2-7	.	.	TRBV7-9	CASSPDSSSYEQYF	TGTGCCAGCAGCCCGGACAGCAGCTCCTACGAGCAGTACTTC
TRBJ1-5	.	.	TRBV5-1	CASSWGLDNQPQHF	TGCGCCAGCAGCTGGGGACTGGACAATCAGCCCCAGCATTTT
TRBJ2-3	.	TRBD1	TRBV30	CAWSAGTARQYF	TGTGCCTGGAGTGCGGGGACAGCCCGGCAGTATTTT
TRBJ1-5	.	.	TRBV28	CASSLTGRGNQPQHF	TGTGCCAGCAGTCTTACAGGGCGAGGCAATCAGCCCCAGCATTTT
TRBJ2-2	.	TRBD1	TRBV7-2	CASSLAGGQGTGELFF	TGTGCCAGCAGCTTAGCCGGGGGACAGGGCACCGGGGAGCTGTTTTTT
TRBJ1-1	.	TRBD1	TRBV5-5	CASNSPGQANTEAFF	TGTGCCAGCAACTCCCCGGGACAGGCGAACACTGAAGCTTTCTTT
TRBJ1-3	.	TRBD1	TRBV5-1	CASSLVPGQGLAGNTIYF	TGCGCCAGCAGCTTGGTTCCGGGACAGGGGTTGGCTGGAAACACCATATATTTT
TRBJ2-7	.	.	TRBV4-1	CASSQPSGNYEQYF	TGCGCCAGCAGCCAACCATCCGGAAACTACGAGCAGTACTTC
TRBJ1-3	.	.	TRBV11-2	CASSSLRGTGNTIYF	TGTGCCAGCAGCTCCTTACGGGGGACTGGAAACACCATATATTTT
TRBJ2-3	.	.	TRBV29-1	CSVPGTADTQYF	TGCAGCGTCCCCGGCACCGCAGATACGCAGTATTTT
TRBJ1-5	once	.	TRBV5-6	CASSSVGRDQPQHF	TGTGCCAGCAGCTCCGTGGGACGTGATCAGCCCCAGCATTTT
TRBJ1-1	.	TRBD1	TRBV27	CASFKSRTGTARAFF	TGTGCCAGTTTCAAATCCCGAACCGGGACAGCTAGAGCTTTCTTT
TRBJ2-5	.	.	TRBV2	CASSEYTAGRETQYF	TGTGCCAGCAGTGAATACACGGCAGGGAGGGAGACCCAGTACTTC
TRBJ2-5	.	.	TRBV5-5	CASSFVQETQYF	TGTGCCAGCAGCTTCGTCCAAGAGACCCAGTACTTC
TRBJ1-2	.	.	TRBV28	CASSSPGRPDYGYTF	TGTGCCAGCAGTTCCCCCGGGCGTCCTGACTATGGCTACACCTTC
TRBJ2-3	once	TRBD2	TRBV10-3	CAINQLAGGTDTQYF	TGTGCCATCAACCAACTAGCGGGAGGCACAGATACGCAGTATTTT
TRBJ1-4	.	.	TRBV18	CASSPGFGEKLFF	TGTGCCAGCTCACCAGGGTTCGGGGAAAAACTGTTTTTT
TRBJ1-2	.	TRBD1	TRBV10-2	CASTKDRGLGGYTF	TGCGCCAGCACCAAGGACAGGGGGCTTGGTGGCTACACCTTC
TRBJ2-1	.	.	TRBV5-4	CASSSLGTLYNEQFF	TGTGCCAGCAGCTCTCTCGGGACACTCTACAATGAGCAGTTCTTC
TRBJ2-7	.	.	TRBV10-3	CAISVRSEDYEQYF	TGTGCCATCAGCGTTCGTTCCGAGGACTACGAGCAGTACTTC
TRBJ2-2	.	TRBD2	TRBV5-1	CASSLAGGSTGELFF	TGCGCCAGCAGCTTGGCGGGAGGCAGCACCGGGGAGCTGTTTTTT
TRBJ2-1	.	.	TRBV10-2	CASSESEGTEQFF	TGCGCCAGCAGTGAGTCAGAGGGAACTGAGCAGTTCTTC
TRBJ1-1	.	TRBD1	TRBV5-1	CASRPGQGLNTEAFF	TGCGCCAGCAGACCCGGACAGGGGTTGAACACTGAAGCTTTCTTT
TRBJ2-1	.	TRBD2	TRBV7-3	CASSPGLGLAGSNEQFF	TGTGCCAGCAGCCCTGGTTTGGGACTAGCGGGAAGCAATGAGCAGTTCTTC
TRBJ2-1	.	TRBD2	TRBV18	CASSRTSGMRDEQFF	TGTGCCAGCTCACGAACTAGCGGGATGAGGGATGAGCAGTTCTTC
TRBJ1-5	once	.	TRBV7-2	CASSLRIRGSNQPQHF	TGTGCCAGCAGCTTAAGAATACGAGGAAGCAATCAGCCCCAGCATTTT
TRBJ2-3	.	.	TRBV18	CASSPRAADTQYF	TGTGCCAGCTCACCACGAGCGGCAGATACGCAGTATTTT
TRBJ1-5	.	.	TRBV19	CATSGGTQPQHF	TGTGCCACCAGTGGGGGTACACAGCCCCAGCATTTT
TRBJ2-1	.	.	TRBV18	CASSPGTQRNEQFF	TGTGCCAGCTCACCAGGTACCCAGCGGAATGAGCAGTTCTTC
TRBJ2-3	.	.	TRBV5-1	CASSLDSRTDTQYF	TGCGCCAGCAGCTTGGATTCAAGGACAGATACGCAGTATTTT
TRBJ2-3	.	TRBD1	TRBV5-1	CASSLEGGYTDTQYF	TGCGCCAGCAGCTTGGAAGGGGGCTACACAGATACGCAGTATTTT
TRBJ1-1	once	.	TRBV10-1	CASSVRRGGNTEAFF	TGCGCCAGCAGTGTTCGGCGGGGAGGGAACACTGAAGCTTTCTTT